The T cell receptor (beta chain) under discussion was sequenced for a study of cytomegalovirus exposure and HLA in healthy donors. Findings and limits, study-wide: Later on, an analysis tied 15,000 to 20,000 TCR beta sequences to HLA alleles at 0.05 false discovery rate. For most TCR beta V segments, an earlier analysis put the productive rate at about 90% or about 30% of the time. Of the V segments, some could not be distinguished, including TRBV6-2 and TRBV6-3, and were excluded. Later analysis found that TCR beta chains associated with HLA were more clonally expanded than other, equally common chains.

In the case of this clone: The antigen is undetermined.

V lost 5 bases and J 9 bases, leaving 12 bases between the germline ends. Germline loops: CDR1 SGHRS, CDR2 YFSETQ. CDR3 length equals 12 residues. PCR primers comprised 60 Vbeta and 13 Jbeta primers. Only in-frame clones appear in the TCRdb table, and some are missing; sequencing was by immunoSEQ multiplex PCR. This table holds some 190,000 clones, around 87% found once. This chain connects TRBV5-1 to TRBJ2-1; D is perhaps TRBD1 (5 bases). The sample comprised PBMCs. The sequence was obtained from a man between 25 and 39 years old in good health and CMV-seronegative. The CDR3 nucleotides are TGCGCCAGCAGGAGATGGGGCGGTGAGCAGTTCTTC. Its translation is CASRRWGGEQFF.